The sequence of this T cell receptor beta chain was determined in a study of cytomegalovirus exposure and HLA in healthy donors. PCR employed 60 Vbeta and 13 Jbeta primers. TCRdb's copy holds only in-frame clones and misses some; the assay was immunoSEQ multiplex PCR. The sample comprises fewer than 200,000 clones, over 70% of which are singletons, and 2.2% rests with the top ten. This CDR3 spans 14 amino acids. Per germline, CDR1 SEHNR and CDR2 FQNEAQ (reference sequence). Trimming shortened V by 5 bases and J by 2 bases, and 13 bases separated the two germline ends. Study results and limitations: Of the V segments, some could not be distinguished, including TRBV6-2 and TRBV6-3, and were excluded. The classifier reportedly diagnosed cytomegalovirus status with high specificity and sensitivity. The study carried out a later analysis of TCR beta sequences. It associated some 15,000 of them with specific HLA alleles at a false discovery rate of 0.05. When the data were analyzed later, several of the most significant clusters appeared to be linked to common viral pathogens.

As concerns this clone: Its target is unknown.

Sample: PBMCs. The receptor's source is a woman aged 30 to 39 in good health and CMV-seronegative. The chain links TRBV7-9 to TRBJ2-7, with D perhaps TRBD2 (6 bases). The CDR3 coding sequence is TGTGCCAGCAGCCTTGGGCGGGGAACCTACGAGCAGTACTTC. Its protein is CASSLGRGTYEQYF.